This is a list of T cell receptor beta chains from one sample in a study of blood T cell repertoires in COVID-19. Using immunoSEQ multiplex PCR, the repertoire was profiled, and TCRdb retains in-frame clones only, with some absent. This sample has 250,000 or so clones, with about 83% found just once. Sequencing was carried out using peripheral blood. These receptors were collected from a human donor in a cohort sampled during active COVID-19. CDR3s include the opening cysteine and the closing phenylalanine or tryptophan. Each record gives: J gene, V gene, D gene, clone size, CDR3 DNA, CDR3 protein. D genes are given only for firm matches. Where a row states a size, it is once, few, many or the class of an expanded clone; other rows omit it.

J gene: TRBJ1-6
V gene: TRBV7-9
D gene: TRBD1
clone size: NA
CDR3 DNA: TGTGCCAGCAGCCCTCCCGGGGGACAGGGGGTATCACCCCTCCACTTT
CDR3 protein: CASSPPGGQGVSPLHF

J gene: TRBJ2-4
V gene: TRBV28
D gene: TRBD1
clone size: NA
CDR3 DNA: TGTGCCAGCAGTTTAGGCGGACAGGGCCTAGCCAAAAACATTCAGTACTTC
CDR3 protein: CASSLGGQGLAKNIQYF

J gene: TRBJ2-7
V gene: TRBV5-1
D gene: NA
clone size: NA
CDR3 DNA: TGCGCCAGCAGCGCCCGCTACCTCTACGAGCAGTACTTC
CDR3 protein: CASSARYLYEQYF

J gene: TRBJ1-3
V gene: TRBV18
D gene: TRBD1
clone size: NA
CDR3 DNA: TGTGCCAGCTCACCATACGGACAGGGCCGTGGAAACACCATATATTTT
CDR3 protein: CASSPYGQGRGNTIYF

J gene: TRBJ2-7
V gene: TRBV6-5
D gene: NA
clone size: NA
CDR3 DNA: TGTGCCAGCAGTTACTCGTTTACTCTAGCGACCTACGAGCAGTACTTC
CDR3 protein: CASSYSFTLATYEQYF

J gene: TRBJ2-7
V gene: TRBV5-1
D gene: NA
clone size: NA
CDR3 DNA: TGCGCCAGCAGCACCGGAGGGGTTTTCGAGCAGTACTTC
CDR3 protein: CASSTGGVFEQYF

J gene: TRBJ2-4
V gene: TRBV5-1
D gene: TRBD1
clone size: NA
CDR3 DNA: TGCGCCAGCAGCTTAGGACAGGGCAGCATTCAGTACTTC
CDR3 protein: CASSLGQGSIQYF

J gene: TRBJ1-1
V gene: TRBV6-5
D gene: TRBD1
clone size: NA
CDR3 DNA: TGTGCCAGCAGTTGGGGACAGGGAAACACTGAAGCTTTCTTT
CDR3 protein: CASSWGQGNTEAFF

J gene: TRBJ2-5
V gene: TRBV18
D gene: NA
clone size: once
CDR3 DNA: TGTGCCAGCTCACAAACCTTCTACGGCCAAGAGACCCAGTACTTC
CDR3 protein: CASSQTFYGQETQYF

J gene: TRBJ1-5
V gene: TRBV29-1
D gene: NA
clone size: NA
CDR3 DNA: TGCAGCGTGGCGGGAGCATTCAATCAGCCCCAGCATTTT
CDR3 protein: CSVAGAFNQPQHF

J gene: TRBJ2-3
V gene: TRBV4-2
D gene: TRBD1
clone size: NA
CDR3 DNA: TGTGCCAGCAGCCAAGATTATAGGGGACAGGGGCGGACAGATACGCAGTATTTT
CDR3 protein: CASSQDYRGQGRTDTQYF

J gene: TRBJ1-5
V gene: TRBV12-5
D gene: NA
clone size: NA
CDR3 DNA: TGTGCTAGTGCCCGGTCAGACTATAGCAATCAGCCCCAGCATTTT
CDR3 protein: CASARSDYSNQPQHF

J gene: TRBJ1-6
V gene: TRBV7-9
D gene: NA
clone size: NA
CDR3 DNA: TGTGCCAGCAGCCAGGAGGAAAGAACCCTCCACTTT
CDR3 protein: CASSQEERTLHF

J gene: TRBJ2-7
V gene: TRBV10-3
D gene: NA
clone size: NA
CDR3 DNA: TGTGCCATCAGTGATAATTTATCGGGTAACGAGCAGTACTTC
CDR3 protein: CAISDNLSGNEQYF

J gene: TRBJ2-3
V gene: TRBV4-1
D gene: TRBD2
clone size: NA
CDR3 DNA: TGCGCCAGCAGCCCACTAGCGGGAGACACAGATACGCAGTATTTT
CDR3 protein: CASSPLAGDTDTQYF

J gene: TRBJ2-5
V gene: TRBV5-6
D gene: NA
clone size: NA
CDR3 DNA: TGTGCCAGCAGCGTCGGGGAGACCCAGTACTTC
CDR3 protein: CASSVGETQYF

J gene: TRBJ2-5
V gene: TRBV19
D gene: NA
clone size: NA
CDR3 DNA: TGTGCCAGTAGTATGACAGGCGAAGAGACCCAGTACTTC
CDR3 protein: CASSMTGEETQYF

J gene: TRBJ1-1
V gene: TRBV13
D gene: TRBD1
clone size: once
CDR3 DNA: TGTGCCAGCAGCTGGGGACAGGGGGACACTGAAGCTTTCTTT
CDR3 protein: CASSWGQGDTEAFF

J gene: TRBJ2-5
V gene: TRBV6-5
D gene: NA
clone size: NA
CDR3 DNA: TGTGCCAGCAGTTACTTCCTAGGGGCGGGACAAGAGACCCAGTACTTC
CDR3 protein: CASSYFLGAGQETQYF

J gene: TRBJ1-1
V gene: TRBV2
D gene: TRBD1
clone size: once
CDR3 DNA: TGTGCCAGCAGTGCATTCCGGACAGGGAACACTGAAGCTTTCTTT
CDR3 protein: CASSAFRTGNTEAFF

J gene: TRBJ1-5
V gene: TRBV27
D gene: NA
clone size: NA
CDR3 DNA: TGTGCCAGCAGTTTAACAAGCTATCAGGGTCAGCCCCAGCATTTT
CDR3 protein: CASSLTSYQGQPQHF

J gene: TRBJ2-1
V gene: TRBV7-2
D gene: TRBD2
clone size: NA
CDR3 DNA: TGTGCCAGCAGCTCCCGGGGGGGTCAACCTTACAATGAGCAGTTCTTC
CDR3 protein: CASSSRGGQPYNEQFF

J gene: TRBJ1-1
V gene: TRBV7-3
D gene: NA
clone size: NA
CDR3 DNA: TGTGCCAGCAGCTTACTTGACGGGGGTCGCACTGAAGCTTTCTTT
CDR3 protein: CASSLLDGGRTEAFF

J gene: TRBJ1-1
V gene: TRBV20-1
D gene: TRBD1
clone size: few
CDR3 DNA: TGCAGTGCTAGTTGGGGACAGGGGGCTTCTGAAGCTTTCTTT
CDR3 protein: CSASWGQGASEAFF

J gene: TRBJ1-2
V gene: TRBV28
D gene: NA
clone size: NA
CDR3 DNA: TGTGCCAGCATCAAACAGGGTCTGGATGGCTACACCTTC
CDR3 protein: CASIKQGLDGYTF

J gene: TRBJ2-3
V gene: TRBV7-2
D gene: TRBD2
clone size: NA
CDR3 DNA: TGTGCCAGCAGCTTCGGGGCTAGCGGGAGAAATACGCAGTATTTT
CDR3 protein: CASSFGASGRNTQYF

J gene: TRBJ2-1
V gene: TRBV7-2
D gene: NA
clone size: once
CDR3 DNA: TGTGCCAGCAGCCCCCGGTCGGGAGCGGATGAGCAGTTCTTC
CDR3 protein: CASSPRSGADEQFF